Reported below is one TCR beta chain. The junction does not match germline at one end; this may be a read error. After isolation, RNA underwent reverse transcription to generate cDNA as the sequencing template. Using immunoSEQ multiplex PCR, the repertoire was profiled, and TCRdb retains in-frame clones only, with some absent. The data hold roughly 150,000 clones, with roughly 50% observed a single time. These data belong to a study of CD8+ T cells in alopecia areata. Study as a whole: A 6-month period off drug followed tofacitinib, which lasted 6 to 18 months.

Germline lookup yields CDR1 SGHDT and CDR2 YYEEEE. This CDR3 contains 12 residues. The sequence was collected from a human donor with alopecia areata. The chain has TRBV5-6 and TRBJ1-4; a possible D gene is TRBD1 (5 bases). The sequenced sample was CD4+ T cells sorted from blood. The CDR3 DNA sequence: TGTGCCAGCAGACAGTCCGGGGCGAAAACTGTTTTT. It is translated as CASRQSGAKTVF.